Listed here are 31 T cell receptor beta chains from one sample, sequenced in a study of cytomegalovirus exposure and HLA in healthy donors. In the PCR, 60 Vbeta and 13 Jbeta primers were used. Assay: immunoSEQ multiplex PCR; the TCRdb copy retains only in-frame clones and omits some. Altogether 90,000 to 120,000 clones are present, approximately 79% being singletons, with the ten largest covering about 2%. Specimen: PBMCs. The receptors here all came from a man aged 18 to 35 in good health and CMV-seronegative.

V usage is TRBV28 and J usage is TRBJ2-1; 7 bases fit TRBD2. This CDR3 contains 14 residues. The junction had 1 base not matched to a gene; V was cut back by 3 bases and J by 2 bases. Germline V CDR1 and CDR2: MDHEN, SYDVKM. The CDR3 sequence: CASSFGGAYNEQFF. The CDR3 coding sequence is TGTGCCAGCAGTTTTGGGGGGGCCTACAATGAGCAGTTCTTC.

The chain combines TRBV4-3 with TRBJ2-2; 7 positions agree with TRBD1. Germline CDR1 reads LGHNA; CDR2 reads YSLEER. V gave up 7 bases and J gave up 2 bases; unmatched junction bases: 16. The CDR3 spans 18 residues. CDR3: CASTPDPGGPINTGELFF. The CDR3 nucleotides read TGCGCCAGCACGCCAGACCCAGGGGGACCTATTAACACCGGGGAGCTGTTTTTT.

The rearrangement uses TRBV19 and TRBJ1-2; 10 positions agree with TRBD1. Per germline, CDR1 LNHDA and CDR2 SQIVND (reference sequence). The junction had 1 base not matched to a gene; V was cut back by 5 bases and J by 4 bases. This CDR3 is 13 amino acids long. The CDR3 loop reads CASSGTGAYGYTF. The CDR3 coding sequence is TGTGCCAGTAGTGGGACAGGGGCCTATGGCTACACCTTC. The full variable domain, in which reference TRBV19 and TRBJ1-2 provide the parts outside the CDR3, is DGGITQSPKYLFRKEGQNVTLSCEQNLNHDAMYWYRQDPGQGLRLIYYSQIVNDFQKGDIAEGYSVSREKKESFPLTVTSAQKNPTAFYLCASSGTGAYGYTFGSGTRLTVV.

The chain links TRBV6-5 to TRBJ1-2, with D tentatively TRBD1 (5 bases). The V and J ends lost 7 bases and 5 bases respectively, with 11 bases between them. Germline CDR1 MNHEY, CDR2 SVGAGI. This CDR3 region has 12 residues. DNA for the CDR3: TGTGCCAGCACCCAGGGAGGGTATGGCTACACCTTC. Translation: CASTQGGYGYTF.

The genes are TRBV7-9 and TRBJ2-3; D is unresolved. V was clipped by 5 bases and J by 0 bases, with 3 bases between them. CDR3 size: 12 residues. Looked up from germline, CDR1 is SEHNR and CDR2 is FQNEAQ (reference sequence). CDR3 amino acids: CASSPSTDTQYF. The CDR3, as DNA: TGTGCCAGCAGCCCTAGCACAGATACGCAGTATTTT.

The CDR3 region has the DNA TGTGCCAGCAGCTTAGGAAAGGGGGCCAAAAACATTCAGTACTTC. This codes for CASSLGKGAKNIQYF. The chain uses TRBV7-6 and TRBJ2-4, with D maybe TRBD1 (5 bases). Trimming stripped 1 base from V and 1 base from J, with 8 bases between. CDR3 size: 15 residues. From germline, CDR1 is SGHVS and CDR2 FNYEAQ.

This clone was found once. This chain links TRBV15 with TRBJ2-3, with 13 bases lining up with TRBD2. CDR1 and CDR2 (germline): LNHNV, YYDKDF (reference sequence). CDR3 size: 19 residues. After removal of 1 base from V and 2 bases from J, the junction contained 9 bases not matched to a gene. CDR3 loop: CATSRAPVGTSGDTDTQYF. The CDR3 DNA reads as TGTGCCACCAGCAGAGCCCCTGTGGGGACTAGCGGGGACACAGATACGCAGTATTTT.

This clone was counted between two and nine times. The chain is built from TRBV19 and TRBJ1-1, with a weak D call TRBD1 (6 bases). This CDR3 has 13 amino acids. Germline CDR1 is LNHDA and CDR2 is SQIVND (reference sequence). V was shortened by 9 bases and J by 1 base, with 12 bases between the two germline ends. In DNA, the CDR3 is TGTGCCAGAGAAACAGGGCCGAACACTGAAGCTTTCTTT. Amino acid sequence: CARETGPNTEAFF.

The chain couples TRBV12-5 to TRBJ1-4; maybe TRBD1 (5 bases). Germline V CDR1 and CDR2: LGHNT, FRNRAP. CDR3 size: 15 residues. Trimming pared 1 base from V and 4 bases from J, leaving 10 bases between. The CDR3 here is CASGLGRGDNEKLFF. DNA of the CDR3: TGTGCTAGTGGTTTGGGCCGGGGGGATAATGAAAAACTGTTTTTT.

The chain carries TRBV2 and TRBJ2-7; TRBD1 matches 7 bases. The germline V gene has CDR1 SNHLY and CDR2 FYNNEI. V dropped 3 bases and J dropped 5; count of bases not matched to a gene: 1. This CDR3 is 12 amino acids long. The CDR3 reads CASSDQGDEQYF. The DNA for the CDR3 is TGTGCCAGCAGTGACCAGGGGGACGAGCAGTACTTC.

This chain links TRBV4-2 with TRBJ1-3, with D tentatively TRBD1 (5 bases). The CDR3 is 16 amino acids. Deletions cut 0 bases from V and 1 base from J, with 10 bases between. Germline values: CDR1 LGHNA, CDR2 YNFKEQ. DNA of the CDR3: TGTGCCAGCAGCCAAGAAAAGGGGCCTTCTGGAAACACCATATATTTT. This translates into CASSQEKGPSGNTIYF.

The CDR3 region is CASSQDWQEAFF. CDR3 bases: TGCGCCAGCAGCCAAGATTGGCAGGAAGCTTTCTTT. The chain employs TRBV4-3 and TRBJ1-1; no firm D call. CDR1 is LGHNA and CDR2 is YSLEER in the germline V gene. The CDR3 loop spans 12 amino acids. V was trimmed by 0 bases and J by 8 bases, leaving 7 bases between them.

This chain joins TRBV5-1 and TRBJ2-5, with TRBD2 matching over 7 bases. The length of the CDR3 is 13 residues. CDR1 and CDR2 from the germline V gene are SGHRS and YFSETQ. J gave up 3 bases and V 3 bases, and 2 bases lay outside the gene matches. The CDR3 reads CASSSLAEETQYF. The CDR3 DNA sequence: TGCGCCAGCAGCTCCCTAGCGGAAGAGACCCAGTACTTC.

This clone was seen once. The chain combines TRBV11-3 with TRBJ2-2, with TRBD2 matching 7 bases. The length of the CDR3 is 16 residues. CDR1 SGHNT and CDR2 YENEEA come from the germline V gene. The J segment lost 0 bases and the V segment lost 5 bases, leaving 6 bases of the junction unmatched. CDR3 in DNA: TGTGCCAGCAGCCCATCGACTAGCACGAACACCGGGGAGCTGTTTTTT. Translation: CASSPSTSTNTGELFF.

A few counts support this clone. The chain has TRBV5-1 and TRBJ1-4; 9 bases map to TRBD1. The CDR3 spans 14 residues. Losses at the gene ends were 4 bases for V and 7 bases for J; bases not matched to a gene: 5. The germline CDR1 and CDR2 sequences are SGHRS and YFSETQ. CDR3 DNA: TGCGCCAGCAGCCAAGAACAGGGGGCTGAAAAACTGTTTTTT. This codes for CASSQEQGAEKLFF.

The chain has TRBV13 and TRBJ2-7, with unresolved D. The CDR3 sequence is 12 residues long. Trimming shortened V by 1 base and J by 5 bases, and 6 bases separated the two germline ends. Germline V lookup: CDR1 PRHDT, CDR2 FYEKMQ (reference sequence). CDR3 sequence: CASSLVRDEQYF. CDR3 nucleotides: TGTGCCAGCAGCTTAGTGCGAGACGAGCAGTACTTC.

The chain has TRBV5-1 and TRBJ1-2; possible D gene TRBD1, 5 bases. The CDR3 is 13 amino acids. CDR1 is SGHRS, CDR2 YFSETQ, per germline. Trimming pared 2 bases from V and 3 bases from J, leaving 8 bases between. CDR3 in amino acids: CASSLQGDYGYTF. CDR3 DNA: TGCGCCAGCAGCTTACAAGGGGACTATGGCTACACCTTC.

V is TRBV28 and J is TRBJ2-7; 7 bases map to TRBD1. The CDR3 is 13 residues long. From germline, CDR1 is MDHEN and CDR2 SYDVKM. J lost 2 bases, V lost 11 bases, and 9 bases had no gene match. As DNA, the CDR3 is TGTGCCTTTCGGGACAGCCGAACCTACGAGCAGTACTTC. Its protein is CAFRDSRTYEQYF.

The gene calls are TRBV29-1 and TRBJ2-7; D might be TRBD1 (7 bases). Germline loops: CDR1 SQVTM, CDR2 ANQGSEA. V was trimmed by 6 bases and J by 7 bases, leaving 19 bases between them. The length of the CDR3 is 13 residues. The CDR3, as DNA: TGCAGCGTGCGGGACAGTGGGATTAGAGAGCAGTACTTC. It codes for CSVRDSGIREQYF.

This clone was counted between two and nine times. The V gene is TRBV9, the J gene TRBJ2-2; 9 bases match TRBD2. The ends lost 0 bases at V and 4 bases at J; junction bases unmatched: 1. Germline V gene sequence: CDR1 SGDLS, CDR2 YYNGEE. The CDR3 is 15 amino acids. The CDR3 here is CASSVGSGGTGELFF. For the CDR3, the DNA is TGTGCCAGCAGCGTAGGTAGCGGGGGCACCGGGGAGCTGTTTTTT.

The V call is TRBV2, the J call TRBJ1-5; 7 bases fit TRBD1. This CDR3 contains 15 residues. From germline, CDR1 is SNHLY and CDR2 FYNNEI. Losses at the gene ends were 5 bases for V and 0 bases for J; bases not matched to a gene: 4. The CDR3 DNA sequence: TGTGCCAGCAGTAAGACAGGGCCTAGCAATCAGCCCCAGCATTTT. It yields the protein CASSKTGPSNQPQHF. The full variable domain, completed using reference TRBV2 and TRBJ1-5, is EPEVTQTPSHQVTQMGQEVILRCVPISNHLYFYWYRQILGQKVEFLVSFYNNEISEKSEIFDDQFSVERPDGSNFTLKIRSTKLEDSAMYFCASSKTGPSNQPQHFGDGTRLSIL.

CDR3 DNA: TGCGCCAGCAGCTTCGTGGTGGGGAGCACTGAAGCTTTCTTT. It specifies CASSFVVGSTEAFF. This chain joins TRBV5-1 and TRBJ1-1; D is undetermined. Germline V gene lookup returns CDR1 SGHRS and CDR2 YFSETQ. The CDR3 covers 14 residues. V lost 2 bases to trimming and J lost 4 bases, with 12 bases between them. The variable domain in full, with the rest retrieved from reference TRBV5-1 and TRBJ1-1, is KAGVTQTPRYLIKTRGQQVTLSCSPISGHRSVSWYQQTPGQGLQFLFEYFSETQRNKGNFPGRFSGRQFSNSRSEMNVSTLELGDSALYLCASSFVVGSTEAFFGQGTRLTVV.

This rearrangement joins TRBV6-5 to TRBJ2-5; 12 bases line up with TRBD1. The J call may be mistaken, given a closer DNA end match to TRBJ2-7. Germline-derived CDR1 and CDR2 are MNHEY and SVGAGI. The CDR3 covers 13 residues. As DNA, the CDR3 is TGTGCCCCCAGGGGGACAGGGGGCGGCGAGCAGTACTTC. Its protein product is CAPRGTGGGEQYF.

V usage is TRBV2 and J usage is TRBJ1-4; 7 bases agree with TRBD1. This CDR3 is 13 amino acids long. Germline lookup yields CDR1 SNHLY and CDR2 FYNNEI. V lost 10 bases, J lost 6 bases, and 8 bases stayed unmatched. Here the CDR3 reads CATCPGQYEKLFF. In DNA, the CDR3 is TGTGCCACTTGTCCGGGACAGTATGAAAAACTGTTTTTT.

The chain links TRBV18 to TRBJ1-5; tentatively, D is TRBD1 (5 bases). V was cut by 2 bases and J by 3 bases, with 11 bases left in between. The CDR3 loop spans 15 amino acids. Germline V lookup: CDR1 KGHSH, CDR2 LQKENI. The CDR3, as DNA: TGTGCCAGCTCACCAGGGAGGGGCTTCAATCAGCCCCAGCATTTT. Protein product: CASSPGRGFNQPQHF. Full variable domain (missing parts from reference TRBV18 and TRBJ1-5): NAGVMQNPRHLVRRRGQEARLRCSPMKGHSHVYWYRQLPEEGLKFMVYLQKENIIDESGMPKERFSAEFPKEGPSILRIQQVVRGDSAAYFCASSPGRGFNQPQHFGDGTRLSIL.

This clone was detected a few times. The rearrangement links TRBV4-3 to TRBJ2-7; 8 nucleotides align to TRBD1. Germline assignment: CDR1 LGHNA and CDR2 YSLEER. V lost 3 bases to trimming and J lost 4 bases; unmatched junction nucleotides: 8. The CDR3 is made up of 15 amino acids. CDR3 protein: CASSQGDRGRYEQYF. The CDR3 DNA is TGCGCCAGCAGCCAGGGAGACAGGGGACGGTACGAGCAGTACTTC.

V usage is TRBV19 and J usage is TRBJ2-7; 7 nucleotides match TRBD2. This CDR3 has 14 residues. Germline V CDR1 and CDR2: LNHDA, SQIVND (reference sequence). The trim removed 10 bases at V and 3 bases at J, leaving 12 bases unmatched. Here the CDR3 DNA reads TGTGCCATCCGGGGGGAGCCACACCTCTACGAGCAGTACTTC. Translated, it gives CAIRGEPHLYEQYF.

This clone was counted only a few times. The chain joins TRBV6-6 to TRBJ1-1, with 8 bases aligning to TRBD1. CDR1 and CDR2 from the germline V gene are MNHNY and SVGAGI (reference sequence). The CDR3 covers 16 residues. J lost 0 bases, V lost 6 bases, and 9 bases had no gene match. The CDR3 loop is CASSLGQALMNTEAFF. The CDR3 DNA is TGTGCCAGCAGCCTGGGACAGGCCCTAATGAACACTGAAGCTTTCTTT.

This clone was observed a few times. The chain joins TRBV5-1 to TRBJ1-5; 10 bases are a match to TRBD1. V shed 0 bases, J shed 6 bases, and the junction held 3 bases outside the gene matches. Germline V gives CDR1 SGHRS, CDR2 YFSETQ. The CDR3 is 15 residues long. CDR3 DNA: TGCGCCAGCAGCTTGGTGGACAGGGGGAGTCAGCCCCAGCATTTT. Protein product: CASSLVDRGSQPQHF.

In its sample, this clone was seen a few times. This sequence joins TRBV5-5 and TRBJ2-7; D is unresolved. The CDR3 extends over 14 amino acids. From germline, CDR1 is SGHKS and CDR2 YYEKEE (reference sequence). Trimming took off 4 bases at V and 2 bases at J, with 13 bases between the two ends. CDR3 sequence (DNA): TGTGCCAGCAGCCTTACCAACACCCCCTACGAGCAGTACTTC. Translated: CASSLTNTPYEQYF.

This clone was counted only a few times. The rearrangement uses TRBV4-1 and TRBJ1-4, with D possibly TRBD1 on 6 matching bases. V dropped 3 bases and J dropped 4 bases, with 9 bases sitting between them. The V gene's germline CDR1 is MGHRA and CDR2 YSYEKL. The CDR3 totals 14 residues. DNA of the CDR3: TGCGCCAGCAGCCACGGGACATTTAATGAAAAACTGTTTTTT. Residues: CASSHGTFNEKLFF.